Sequencing of this TCR beta chain was carried out in a study of Graves' ophthalmopathy and Graves' hyperthyroidism. This clonotype came up many times. The CDR3 contains 13 residues. Germline V gene lookup returns CDR1 MNHNS and CDR2 SASEGT. The junction had 3 bases not matched to a gene; V was cut back by 6 bases and J by 7 bases. Using RNA transcripts, the TCR beta CDR3 regions were amplified. An opening RT-PCR round employed HTBI primers and preceded a second-round multiplex PCR. TCRdb used MiXCR to reprocess the multiplex PCR reads, holding one entry per CDR3 protein. The sample holds some 370,000 distinct CDR3 sequences, roughly a sixth seen once.

The sample comprised peripheral blood. The receptor was isolated from an adult woman with stable Graves' hyperthyroidism. The chain combines TRBV6-1 with TRBJ1-6; TRBD1 agrees at 7 bases. In nucleotides, the CDR3 is TGTGCCAGCAGGAGGGACAGCAATTCACCCCTCCACTTT. Translation: CASRRDSNSPLHF.